A single sample is the source of the 13 T cell receptor beta chains below, sequenced in a study of blood T cell repertoires in COVID-19. Sequencing used immunoSEQ multiplex PCR; TCRdb keeps in-frame clones, though not all of them. The sample lists around 130,000 clones; 84% were seen once. Source material: peripheral blood. The source is a woman in her 30s who had recovered from COVID-19.

This sequence joins TRBV6-5 and TRBJ2-7; 12 nucleotides align to TRBD1. CDR1 and CDR2 from the germline V gene are MNHEY and SVGAGI. The CDR3 has 14 residues. V gave up 2 bases and J gave up 12 bases; unmatched junction bases: 8. The CDR3 DNA is TGTGCCAGCAGTTACACGGGACAGGGGGCGGCCCCGTACTTC. Encoded protein: CASSYTGQGAAPYF.

The CDR3 loop reads CASSGTGALGYTF. The DNA for the CDR3 is TGTGCCAGCAGCGGGACAGGGGCCCTAGGCTACACCTTC. V gene TRBV5-4 combines with J gene TRBJ1-2, with 10 bases lining up with TRBD1. From germline, CDR1 is SGHNT and CDR2 YYREEE (reference sequence). V dropped 4 bases and J dropped 8; count of bases not matched to a gene: 5. The CDR3 consists of 13 residues. The full variable domain, rest sourced from reference TRBV5-4 and TRBJ1-2, is ETGVTQSPTHLIKTRGQQVTLRCSSQSGHNTVSWYQQALGQGPQFIFQYYREEENGRGNFPPRFSGLQFPNYSSELNVNALELDDSALYLCASSGTGALGYTFGSGTRLTVV.

This clone was seen only once. V and J are TRBV4-1 and TRBJ1-5; 9 nucleotides agree with TRBD1. The CDR3 is 17 amino acids. CDR1 MGHRA and CDR2 YSYEKL come from the germline V gene. J lost 4 bases, V lost 1 base, and 8 bases had no gene match. The CDR3 nucleotides are TGCGCCAGCAGCCAAGGATTGCCAGGACAGGGGAATCAGCCCCAGCATTTT. Translated: CASSQGLPGQGNQPQHF.

The J gene is TRBJ2-5, the V gene TRBV27; 9 nucleotides align to TRBD2. This CDR3 is built from 13 residues. The ends lost 6 bases at V and 1 base at J; junction bases unmatched: 0. The germline gives CDR1 MNHEY, CDR2 SMNVEV (reference sequence). The CDR3 sequence: CASRTSGQETQYF. The CDR3 DNA follows: TGTGCCAGCAGGACTAGCGGCCAAGAGACCCAGTACTTC.

The rearrangement uses TRBV18 and TRBJ2-4; TRBD2 matches 8 bases. The length of the CDR3 is 18 residues. The V gene end was trimmed by 6 bases and the J gene end by 0 bases; junction bases not matched to a gene: 13. Germline assignment: CDR1 KGHSH and CDR2 LQKENI. CDR3 DNA: TGTGCCAGCTCGGAAACTAGCGGACACTCCCGAGCCAAAAACATTCAGTACTTC. Amino acids: CASSETSGHSRAKNIQYF.

The chain links TRBV20-1 to TRBJ2-3; TRBD2 matches 8 bases. Trimming removed 3 bases from V and 4 bases from J; junction bases left unmatched: 6. The CDR3 length is 14 residues. Germline loops: CDR1 DFQATT, CDR2 SNEGSKA (reference sequence). In DNA form, the CDR3 reads TGCAGTGCTAGTTTCGGGAGGGCTGCAGATACGCAGTATTTT. Translating gives CSASFGRAADTQYF.

The sample holds a few counts of this clone. This sequence joins TRBV15 and TRBJ2-7; 9 bases agree with TRBD1. CDR1 is LNHNV, CDR2 YYDKDF, per germline (reference sequence). Trimming at V came to 1 base and at J to 5 bases, leaving 0 bases not matched to a gene. The CDR3 sequence is 13 residues long. CDR3 loop: CATSRGTGDEQYF. The CDR3 bases are TGTGCCACCAGCAGAGGGACAGGGGACGAGCAGTACTTC.

Here the CDR3 reads CASSIRGGGNQPQHF. Here the CDR3 DNA reads TGTGCCAGTAGTATACGCGGGGGCGGGAATCAGCCCCAGCATTTT. V usage is TRBV19 and J usage is TRBJ1-5; D possibly corresponds to TRBD1 (6 bases). V lost 2 bases, J lost 4 bases, and 12 bases lay in between. From germline, CDR1 is LNHDA and CDR2 SQIVND (reference sequence). The CDR3 covers 15 residues.

As regards this clone: One end of the junction fails to match germline, which may point to a read error. CDR3 nucleotide sequence: TGCGCCAGCAGATTGGCACAGTTCTCTGGAAACACCATATATTTT. As protein: CASRLAQFSGNTIYF. The V gene is TRBV5-1, the J gene TRBJ1-3, with unresolved D. Germline-derived CDR1 and CDR2 are SGHRS and YFSETQ. This CDR3 is 15 amino acids long.

This clone was detected a few times. The chain combines TRBV5-1 with TRBJ1-1; D is uncertain. Germline V lookup: CDR1 SGHRS, CDR2 YFSETQ. The V end lost 0 bases, the J end lost 1 base, and 10 bases lay between the germline ends. The CDR3 contains 15 residues. CDR3 in DNA: TGCGCCAGCAGCTTGGGGGCAGAGTGGAACACTGAAGCTTTCTTT. It encodes CASSLGAEWNTEAFF.

This chain links TRBV30 with TRBJ2-5, with a possible D match to TRBD1 (5 bases). Germline lookup yields CDR1 GTSNPN and CDR2 SVGIG (reference sequence). Trimming removed 1 base at V and 2 bases at J, with 14 bases between. The CDR3 loop spans 15 amino acids. CDR3 nucleotide sequence: TGTGCCTGGAGTGAGAGACAGAGTTTACAAGAGACCCAGTACTTC. It yields the protein CAWSERQSLQETQYF.

This rearrangement joins TRBV9 to TRBJ1-3; possible D gene TRBD1, 5 bases. The V gene lost 1 base and the J gene lost 0 bases, with 11 bases spanning the gap. This CDR3 is 16 amino acids long. Germline CDR1 is SGDLS and CDR2 is YYNGEE. CDR3 sequence: CASSVRQHFSGNTIYF. The CDR3 nucleotides read TGTGCCAGCAGCGTAAGACAGCACTTCTCTGGAAACACCATATATTTT.

This CDR3 reads CASSRQGDQPQHF. The CDR3 DNA reads TGTGCCAGCAGTCGGCAGGGTGATCAGCCCCAGCATTTT. This chain links TRBV6-5 with TRBJ1-5; D might be TRBD1 (5 bases). CDR3 length equals 13 residues. Germline CDR1 MNHEY, CDR2 SVGAGI. V lost 5 bases and J lost 5, with 10 bases in between.